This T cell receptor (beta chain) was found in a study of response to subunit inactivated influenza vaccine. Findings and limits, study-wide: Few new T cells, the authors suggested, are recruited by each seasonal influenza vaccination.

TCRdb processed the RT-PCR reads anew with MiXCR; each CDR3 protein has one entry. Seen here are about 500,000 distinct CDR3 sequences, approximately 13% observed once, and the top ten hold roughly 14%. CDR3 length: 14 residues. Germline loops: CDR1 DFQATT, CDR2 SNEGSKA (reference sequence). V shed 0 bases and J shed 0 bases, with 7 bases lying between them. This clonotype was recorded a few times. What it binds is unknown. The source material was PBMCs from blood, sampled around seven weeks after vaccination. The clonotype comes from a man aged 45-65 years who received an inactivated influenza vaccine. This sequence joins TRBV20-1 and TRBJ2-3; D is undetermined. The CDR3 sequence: CSARDRYSTDTQYF. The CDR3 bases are TGCAGTGCTAGAGATCGTTATAGCACAGATACGCAGTATTTT.